This T cell receptor beta chain was retrieved from a study of blood T cell repertoires in COVID-19. Clones were read by immunoSEQ multiplex PCR, and TCRdb kept only the in-frame ones, dropping some. The profile covers some 250,000 clones, with about 68% appearing a single time and 3% to 3.5% taken by the ten largest. This sequence was found in a woman aged 80 or over with acute or convalescent COVID-19. The material sequenced was peripheral blood.

In nucleotides, the CDR3 is TGTGCCAGCGGGACAGGGGTCGACTATGGCTACACCTTC. Its translation is CASGTGVDYGYTF. The V call is TRBV6-5, the J call TRBJ1-2; 10 bases are a match to TRBD1. CDR1 and CDR2 (germline): MNHEY, SVGAGI. The V gene end was trimmed by 8 bases and the J gene end by 3 bases; junction bases not matched to a gene: 3. CDR3 size: 13 residues.